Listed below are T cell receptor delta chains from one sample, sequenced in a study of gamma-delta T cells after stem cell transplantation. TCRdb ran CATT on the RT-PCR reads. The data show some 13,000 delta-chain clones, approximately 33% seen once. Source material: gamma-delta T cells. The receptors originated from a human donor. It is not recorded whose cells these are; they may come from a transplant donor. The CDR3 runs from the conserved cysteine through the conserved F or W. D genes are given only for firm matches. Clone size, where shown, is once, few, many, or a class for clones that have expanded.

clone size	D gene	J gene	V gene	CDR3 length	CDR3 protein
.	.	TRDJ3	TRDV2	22	CACDKGPVLVDQKTWDTRQMFF
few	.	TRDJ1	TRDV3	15	CASPGKTDGEGKLIF
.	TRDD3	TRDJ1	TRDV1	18	CALGEPLLGDKRADKLIF
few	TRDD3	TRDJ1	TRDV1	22	CALGGLGPSIIYWGLYTDKLIF
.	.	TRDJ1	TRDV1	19	CAIGEGRMADRRYTDKLIF
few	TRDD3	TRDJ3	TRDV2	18	CACDTRGDIPWDTRQMFF
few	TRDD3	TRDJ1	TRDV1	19	CALGDMPPATGGYSDKLIF
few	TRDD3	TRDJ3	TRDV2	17	CACDSTGGSWDTRQMFF
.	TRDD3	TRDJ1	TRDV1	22	CALGDHPLRATGGDLYTDKLIF
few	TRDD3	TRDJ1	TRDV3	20	CAIFGRRLGDKGEYTDKLIF
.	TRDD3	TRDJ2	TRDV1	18	CALGERELSGGYRAQLFF
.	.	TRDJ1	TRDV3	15	CAFILRGTTVDTLIF
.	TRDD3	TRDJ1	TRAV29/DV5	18	CAASDPSVYWGIRVELIF
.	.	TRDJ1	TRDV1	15	CALGEAGSSRDKLIF
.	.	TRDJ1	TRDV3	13	CAFHAYHTDKLIF
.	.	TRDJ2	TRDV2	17	CACDPRGRGSLTAQLFF
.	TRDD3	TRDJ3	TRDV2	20	CACDTVLGAKGSWDTRQMFF
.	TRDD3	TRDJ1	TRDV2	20	CACDTKNRAFRNWGSRELIF
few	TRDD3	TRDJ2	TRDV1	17	CALGEPIHYWGAAQLFF
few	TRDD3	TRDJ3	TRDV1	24	CALGDSAPDRTGGYMPWDTRQMFF
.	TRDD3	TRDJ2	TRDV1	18	CALGGAQRGYGLTAQLFF
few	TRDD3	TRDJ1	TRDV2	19	CACASRELGDAVYTDKLIF
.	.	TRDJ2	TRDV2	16	CACETRRGYKEAQLFF
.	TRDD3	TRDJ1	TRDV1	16	CALGERLGVFTDKLIF
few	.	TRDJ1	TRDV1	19	CALGEKEGRELDNFGKLIF
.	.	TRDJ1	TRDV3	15	CAFNSPTLDTDKLIF
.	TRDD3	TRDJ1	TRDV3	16	CAFSCTGGYAGDKLIF
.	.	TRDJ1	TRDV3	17	CAFSRTWGDRYTDKLIF
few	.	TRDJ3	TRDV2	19	CACDTERIPRAWDTRQMFF
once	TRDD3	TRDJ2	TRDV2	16	CACNKLGDNPTAQLFF
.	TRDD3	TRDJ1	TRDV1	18	CALGQGLTTGGYADKLIF
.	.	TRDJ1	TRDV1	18	CALGELALLLPYTDKLIF
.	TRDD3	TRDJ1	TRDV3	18	CACPCNKSEYWGSDKLIF
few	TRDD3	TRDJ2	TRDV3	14	CACTGGYLTAQLFF
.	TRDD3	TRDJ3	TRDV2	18	CACDTGGYFSWDTRQMFF
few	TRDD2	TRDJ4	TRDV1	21	CALGELTSYRWGPPSWEPLIF
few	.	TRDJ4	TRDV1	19	CALGLPSCYTGGLTRPLIF
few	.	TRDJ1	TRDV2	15	CACDRGGIYTDKLIF
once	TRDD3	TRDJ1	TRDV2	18	CACDIYFTGGYGRRKLIF
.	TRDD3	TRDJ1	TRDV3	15	CAFRPTGGWYDKLIF
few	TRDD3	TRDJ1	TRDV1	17	CALGALWVGEDTDKLIF